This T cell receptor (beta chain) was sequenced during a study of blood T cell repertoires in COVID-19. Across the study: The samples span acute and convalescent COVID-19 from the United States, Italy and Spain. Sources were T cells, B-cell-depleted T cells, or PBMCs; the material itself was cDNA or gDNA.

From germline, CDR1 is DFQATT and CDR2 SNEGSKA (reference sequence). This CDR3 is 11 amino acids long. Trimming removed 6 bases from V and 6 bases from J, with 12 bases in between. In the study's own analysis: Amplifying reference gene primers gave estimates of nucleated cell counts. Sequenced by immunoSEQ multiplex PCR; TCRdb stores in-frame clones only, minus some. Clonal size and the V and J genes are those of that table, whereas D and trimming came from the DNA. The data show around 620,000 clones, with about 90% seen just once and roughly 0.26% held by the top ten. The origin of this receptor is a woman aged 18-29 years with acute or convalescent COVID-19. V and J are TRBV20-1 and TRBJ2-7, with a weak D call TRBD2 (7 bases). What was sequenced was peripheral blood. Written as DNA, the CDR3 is TGCAGTGCCCCAAGGGGGGGCGAGCAGTACTTC. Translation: CSAPRGGEQYF.